This T cell receptor (beta chain) was retrieved from a study of T-cell reconstitution after alpha-beta-depleted transplantation in children. Study-wide points: Several hundred expanded graft clones reportedly were the source of alpha-beta T cells about two months after transplant. A year had passed since transplant, and T-cell counts and diversity by then came mostly from newly produced T cells. The origin of high day-60 TCRbeta diversity in some patients lay in surviving recipient T cells and thymic progenitors.

This sample's TCRbeta library carried unique molecular identifier barcodes. TCRdb independently ran MiXCR on the PCR reads; one entry per CDR3 protein. Here the sample spans 90,000 to 120,000 distinct CDR3 sequences, 5.5% to 7% being singletons. CDR3 length: 20 amino acids. The junction had 23 bases not matched to a gene; V was cut back by 8 bases and J by 4 bases. CDR1 is SNHLY, CDR2 FYNNEI, per germline. This clonotype was recorded many times. The antigen is undetermined. V and J are TRBV2 and TRBJ2-3, with 11 positions matching TRBD1. Sequencing was performed on PBMCs, mostly from graft donor cells, taken 360 days after TCRalphabeta/CD19-depleted stem cell transplant. The TCR originated in a male patient between 2 and 10 years old who had a stem cell transplant for acute lymphoblastic leukemia, so the T cells may come from the graft donor. CDR3 nucleotides: TGTGCCAGCTTATTAAGCCTTCGCCTGCGGGACAGGGGGAGATCAGATACGCAGTATTTT. Protein product: CASLLSLRLRDRGRSDTQYF.